This T cell receptor (beta chain) was identified in a study of T cell clones after liver transplantation. Trimming took 2 bases from V and 5 from J; bases not matched to a gene: 7. The CDR3 totals 15 residues. Germline-derived CDR1 and CDR2 are LGHNA and YNFKEQ. The protocol was immunoSEQ multiplex PCR, while the TCRdb copy is restricted to in-frame clones and leaves out a portion. The sample holds some 120,000 clones, 90% seen once. The receptor's source is a human patient who received a liver transplant. Certain T cells may be donor cells from the graft. This material consisted of CD4+ T cells from blood, taken 12 months after liver transplant. The chain is built from TRBV4-2 and TRBJ2-5; 8 nucleotides align to TRBD2. CDR3 in amino acids: CASSQRLAGIETQYF. The DNA for the CDR3 is TGTGCCAGCAGCCAAAGGCTAGCGGGTATTGAGACCCAGTACTTC.